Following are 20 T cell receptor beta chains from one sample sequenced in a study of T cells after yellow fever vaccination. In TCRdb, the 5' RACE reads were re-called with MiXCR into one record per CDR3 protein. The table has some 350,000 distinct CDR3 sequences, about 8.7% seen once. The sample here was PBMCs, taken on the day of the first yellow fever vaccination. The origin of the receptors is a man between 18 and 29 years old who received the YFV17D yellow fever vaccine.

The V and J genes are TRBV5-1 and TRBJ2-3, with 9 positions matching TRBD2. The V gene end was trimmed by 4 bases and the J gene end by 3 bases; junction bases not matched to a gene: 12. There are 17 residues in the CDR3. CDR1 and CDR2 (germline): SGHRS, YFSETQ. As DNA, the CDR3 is TGCGCCAGCAGCCACCGGGGTAGCGGGGGTACGACAGATACGCAGTATTTT. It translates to CASSHRGSGGTTDTQYF.

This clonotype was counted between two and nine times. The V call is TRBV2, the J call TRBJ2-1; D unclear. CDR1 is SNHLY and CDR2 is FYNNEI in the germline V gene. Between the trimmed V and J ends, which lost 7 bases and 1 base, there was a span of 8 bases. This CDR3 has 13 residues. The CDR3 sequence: CASNWRSYNEQFF. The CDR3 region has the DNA TGTGCCAGCAATTGGAGATCCTACAATGAGCAGTTCTTC. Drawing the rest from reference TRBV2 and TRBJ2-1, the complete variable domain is EPEVTQTPSHQVTQMGQEVILRCVPISNHLYFYWYRQILGQKVEFLVSFYNNEISEKSEIFDDQFSVERPDGSNFTLKIRSTKLEDSAMYFCASNWRSYNEQFFGPGTRLTVL.

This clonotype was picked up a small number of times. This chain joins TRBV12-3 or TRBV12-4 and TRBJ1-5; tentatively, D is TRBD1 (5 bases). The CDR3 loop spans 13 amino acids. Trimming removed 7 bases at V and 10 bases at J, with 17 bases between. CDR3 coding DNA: TGTGCCAGCACCCCGGGCAGGGCCCGTCCCCAGCATTTT. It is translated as CASTPGRARPQHF.

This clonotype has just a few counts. CDR3 coding DNA: TGTGCCAGTAGTATGGGGACAGGACTATTATTGCTAGCGGGTGCGACCGGGGAGCTGTTTTTT. It yields the protein CASSMGTGLLLLAGATGELFF. This chain connects TRBV19 to TRBJ2-2; tentatively, D is TRBD1 or TRBD2 (8 bases each). The length of the CDR3 is 21 residues. Germline CDR1 is LNHDA and CDR2 is SQIVND (reference sequence). Trimming left V 3 bases short and J 5 bases short, with 31 bases between.

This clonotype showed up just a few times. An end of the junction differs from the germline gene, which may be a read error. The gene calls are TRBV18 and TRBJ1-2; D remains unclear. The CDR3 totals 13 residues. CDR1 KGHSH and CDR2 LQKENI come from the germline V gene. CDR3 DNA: TGTGCCAGCACACCCGAAAGGGAGGACGGCTACACCTTC. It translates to CASTPEREDGYTF.

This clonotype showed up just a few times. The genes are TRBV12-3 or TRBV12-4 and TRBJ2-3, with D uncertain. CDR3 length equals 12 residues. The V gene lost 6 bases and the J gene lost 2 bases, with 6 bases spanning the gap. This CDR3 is CASRIYTDTQYF. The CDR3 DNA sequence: TGTGCCAGCAGGATTTACACAGATACGCAGTATTTT.

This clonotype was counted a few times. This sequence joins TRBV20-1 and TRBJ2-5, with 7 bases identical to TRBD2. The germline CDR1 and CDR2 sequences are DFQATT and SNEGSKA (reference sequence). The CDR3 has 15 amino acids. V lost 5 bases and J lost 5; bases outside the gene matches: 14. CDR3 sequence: CSASQPGLVSETQYF. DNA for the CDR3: TGCAGTGCTTCTCAGCCTGGACTAGTCTCGGAGACCCAGTACTTC.

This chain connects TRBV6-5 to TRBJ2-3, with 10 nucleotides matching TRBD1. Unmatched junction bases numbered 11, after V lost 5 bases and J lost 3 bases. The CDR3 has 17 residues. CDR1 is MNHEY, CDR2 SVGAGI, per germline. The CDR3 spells CASSHRDRGGWTDTQYF. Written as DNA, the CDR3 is TGTGCCAGCAGTCACCGGGACAGGGGTGGATGGACAGATACGCAGTATTTT.

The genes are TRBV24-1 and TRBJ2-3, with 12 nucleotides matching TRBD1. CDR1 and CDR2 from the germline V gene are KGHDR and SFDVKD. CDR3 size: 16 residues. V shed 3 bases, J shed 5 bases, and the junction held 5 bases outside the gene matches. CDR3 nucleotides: TGTGCCACCAGTGATCCCGGGACAGGGGGCAGAGATACGCAGTATTTT. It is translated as CATSDPGTGGRDTQYF.

CDR3 sequence reads: CSGSRNTEAFF. As DNA, the CDR3 is TGCAGCGGCTCTAGGAACACTGAAGCTTTCTTT. The rearrangement joins TRBV29-1 to TRBJ1-1; D not certain. The CDR3 is 11 amino acids. Trimming left V 7 bases short and J 1 base short, with 7 bases between. Germline V gene lookup returns CDR1 SQVTM and CDR2 ANQGSEA.

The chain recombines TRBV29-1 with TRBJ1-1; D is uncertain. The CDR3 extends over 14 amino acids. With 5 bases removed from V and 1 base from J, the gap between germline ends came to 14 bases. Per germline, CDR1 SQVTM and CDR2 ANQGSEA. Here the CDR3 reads CSVFSGTGNTEAFF. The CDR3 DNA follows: TGCAGCGTTTTCAGCGGCACGGGGAACACTGAAGCTTTCTTT.

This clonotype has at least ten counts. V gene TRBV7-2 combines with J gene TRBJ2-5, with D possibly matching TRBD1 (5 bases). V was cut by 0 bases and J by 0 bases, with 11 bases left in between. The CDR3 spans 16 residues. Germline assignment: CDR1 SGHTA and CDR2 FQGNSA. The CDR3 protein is CASSLAKGLDQETQYF. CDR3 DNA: TGTGCCAGCAGCTTAGCGAAGGGGCTGGACCAAGAGACCCAGTACTTC.

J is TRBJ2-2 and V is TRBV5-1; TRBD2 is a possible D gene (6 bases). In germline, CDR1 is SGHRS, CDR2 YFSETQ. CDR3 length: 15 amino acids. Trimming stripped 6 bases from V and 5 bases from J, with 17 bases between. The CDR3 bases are TGCGCCAGCAATACCGGGACTCCCTCGACCGGGGAGCTGTTTTTT. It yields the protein CASNTGTPSTGELFF.

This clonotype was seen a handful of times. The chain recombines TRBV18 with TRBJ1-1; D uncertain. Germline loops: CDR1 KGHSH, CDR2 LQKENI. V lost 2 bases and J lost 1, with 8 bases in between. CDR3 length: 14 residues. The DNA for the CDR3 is TGTGCCAGCTCACCAGTCCCGGAGAACACTGAAGCTTTCTTT. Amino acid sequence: CASSPVPENTEAFF.

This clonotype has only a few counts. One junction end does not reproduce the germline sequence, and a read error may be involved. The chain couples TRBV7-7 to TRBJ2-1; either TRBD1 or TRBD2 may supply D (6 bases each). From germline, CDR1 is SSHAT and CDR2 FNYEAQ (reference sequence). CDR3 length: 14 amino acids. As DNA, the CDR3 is TGTGCTAGCAGCTTAGAACCGGGGGCGAATGAGCAGTTCTTC. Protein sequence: CASSLEPGANEQFF.

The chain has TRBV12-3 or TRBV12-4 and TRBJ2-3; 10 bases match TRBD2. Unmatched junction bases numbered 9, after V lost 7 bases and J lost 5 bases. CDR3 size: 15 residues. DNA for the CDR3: TGTGCCAGCAACCTAGTAGCGGGGGGCGGAGATACGCAGTATTTT. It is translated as CASNLVAGGGDTQYF.

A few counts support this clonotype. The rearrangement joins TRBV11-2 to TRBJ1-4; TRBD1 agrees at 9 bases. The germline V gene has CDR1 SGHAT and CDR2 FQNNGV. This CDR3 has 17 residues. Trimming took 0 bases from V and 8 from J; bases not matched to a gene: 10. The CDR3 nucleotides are TGTGCCAGCAGCTTAGATCTGACGGGGACAGGGAACGAAAAACTGTTTTTT. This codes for CASSLDLTGTGNEKLFF.

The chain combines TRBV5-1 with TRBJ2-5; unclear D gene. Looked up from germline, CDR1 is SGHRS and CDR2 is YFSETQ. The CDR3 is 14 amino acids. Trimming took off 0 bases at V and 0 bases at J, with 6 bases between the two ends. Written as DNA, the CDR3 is TGCGCCAGCAGCTTGGGCACGTACCAAGAGACCCAGTACTTC. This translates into CASSLGTYQETQYF.

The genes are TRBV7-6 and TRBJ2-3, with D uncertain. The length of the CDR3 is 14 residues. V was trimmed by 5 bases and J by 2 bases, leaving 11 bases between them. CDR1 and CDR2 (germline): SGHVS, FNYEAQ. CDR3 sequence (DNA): TGTGCCAGCAGCCCTATGGGTACCACAGATACGCAGTATTTT. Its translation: CASSPMGTTDTQYF.

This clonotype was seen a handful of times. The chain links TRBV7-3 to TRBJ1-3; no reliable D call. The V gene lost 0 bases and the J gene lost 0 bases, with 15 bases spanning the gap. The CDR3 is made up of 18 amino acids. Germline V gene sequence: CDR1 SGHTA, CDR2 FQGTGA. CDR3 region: CASSLTARDAYSGNTIYF. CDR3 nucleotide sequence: TGTGCCAGCAGCTTAACGGCCCGGGATGCTTACTCTGGAAACACCATATATTTT.